The sequence of this TCR beta chain was determined in a study of T cell repertoires in cytomegalovirus infection. Of note for this clonotype: Its antigen remains unidentified.

Germline-derived CDR1 and CDR2 are SGHAT and FQNNGV. CDR3 length equals 15 residues. V lost 0 bases, J lost 4 bases, and 12 bases lay in between. TCRdb fed the reads into MiXCR, producing one record per CDR3 protein. The data contain 380,000 or so distinct CDR3 sequences, about 35% of them singletons. The TCR comes from a human donor in good health (CMV status not recorded). Some clones in this sample may be carry-over from other donors' samples. The sequenced sample was cultured PBMCs, obtained from culture after CMV antigen stimulation. V gene TRBV11-2 combines with J gene TRBJ1-2; D is possibly TRBD1 (6 bases). The CDR3 sequence is CASSLDWDKSYGYTF. The CDR3 DNA sequence: TGTGCCAGCAGCTTAGATTGGGACAAGAGCTATGGCTACACCTTC.